These 8 T cell receptor beta chains originate from one sample sequenced in a study of blood T cells in healthy people across ages. Combining a sample-barcoded 5' primer with a J-beta primer mix, a second PCR ran for roughly 7 to 12 cycles. Each CDR3 protein gets one entry after TCRdb re-called the 5' RACE reads with MiXCR. The repertoire holds hundreds of thousands of distinct CDR3 sequences, under 30% seen once, with just under 9% in the top ten. The data were also submitted as part of a second study, on T cells of mothers and their children.

Sequenced material: blood. The receptors here all came from a boy aged 5-17 years in good health.

This clonotype was recorded only once. The chain carries TRBV7-2 and TRBJ2-4; no clear D. This CDR3 spans 16 amino acids. The V end lost 5 bases, the J end lost 0 bases, and 14 bases lay between the germline ends. The germline CDR1 and CDR2 sequences are SGHTA and FQGNSA. CDR3 in amino acids: CASSVGWSIAKNIQYF. For the CDR3, the DNA is TGTGCCAGCAGCGTAGGATGGTCCATAGCCAAAAACATTCAGTACTTC.

This clonotype was counted only a few times. The V call is TRBV20-1, the J call TRBJ2-5, with 7 positions matching TRBD1. J gave up 0 bases and V 6 bases, and 10 bases lay outside the gene matches. The CDR3 covers 15 residues. Germline V lookup: CDR1 DFQATT, CDR2 SNEGSKA (reference sequence). In DNA form, the CDR3 reads TGCAGTGCAACGGGACAGTCTTGGTACCAAGAGACCCAGTACTTC. Its translation: CSATGQSWYQETQYF.

In this sample, this clonotype turned up many times. This chain connects TRBV7-2 to TRBJ2-5; D is uncertain. The V and J ends lost 6 bases and 0 bases respectively, with 5 bases between them. CDR1 SGHTA and CDR2 FQGNSA come from the germline V gene. The CDR3 is 12 amino acids. CDR3 in DNA: TGTGCCAGCAGTCGGTACCAAGAGACCCAGTACTTC. Amino acid sequence: CASSRYQETQYF.

The V gene is TRBV20-1, the J gene TRBJ2-2, with 7 positions matching TRBD1. The germline V gene encodes CDR1 DFQATT and CDR2 SNEGSKA (reference sequence). Germline trimming cut 6 bases from V and 7 bases from J; bases unmatched to any gene: 8. CDR3 length: 13 amino acids. The CDR3 is CSATGPTDGELFF. The CDR3 bases are TGCAGTGCGACAGGGCCAACGGACGGGGAGCTGTTTTTT.

The table lists this clonotype with a few counts. The chain carries TRBV7-3 and TRBJ1-6, with TRBD1 identical over 10 bases. This CDR3 is 15 amino acids long. The J segment lost 9 bases and the V segment lost 5 bases, leaving 7 bases of the junction unmatched. CDR1 and CDR2 (germline): SGHTA, FQGTGA. This CDR3 is CASSPLGTGVSPLHF. Written as DNA, the CDR3 is TGTGCCAGCAGCCCGCTCGGGACAGGGGTTTCACCCCTCCACTTT. The full variable domain, rest sourced from reference TRBV7-3 and TRBJ1-6, is GAGVSQTPSNKVTEKGKYVELRCDPISGHTALYWYRQSLGQGPEFLIYFQGTGAADDSGLPNDRFFAVRPEGSVSTLKIQRTERGDSAVYLCASSPLGTGVSPLHFGNGTRLTVT.

This clonotype was seen more than once but under ten times. V is TRBV27 and J is TRBJ2-4; D is possibly TRBD1 (5 bases). CDR1 and CDR2 (germline): MNHEY, SMNVEV (reference sequence). This CDR3 is 15 amino acids long. V lost 1 base and J lost 9, with 16 bases in between. The CDR3 loop reads CASSLWANSRGIQYF. The CDR3 DNA reads TGTGCCAGCAGTTTATGGGCGAATTCAAGGGGCATTCAGTACTTC.

In its sample, this clonotype was seen a few times. The chain uses TRBV29-1 and TRBJ2-4; no definite D call. The CDR3 runs to 12 residues. Deletions cut 5 bases from V and 0 bases from J, with 5 bases between. CDR1 and CDR2 from the germline V gene are SQVTM and ANQGSEA. The CDR3 DNA follows: TGCAGCGTTCACGGAGCCAAAAACATTCAGTACTTC. Protein product: CSVHGAKNIQYF.

The chain employs TRBV19 and TRBJ2-2, with a tentative D call TRBD1 (6 bases). Per germline, CDR1 LNHDA and CDR2 SQIVND (reference sequence). V lost 7 bases and J 0 bases, leaving 12 bases between the germline ends. The CDR3 loop spans 15 amino acids. The CDR3 DNA reads as TGTGCCAGTATTAGGACAGCATCGAACACCGGGGAGCTGTTTTTT. Protein product: CASIRTASNTGELFF.